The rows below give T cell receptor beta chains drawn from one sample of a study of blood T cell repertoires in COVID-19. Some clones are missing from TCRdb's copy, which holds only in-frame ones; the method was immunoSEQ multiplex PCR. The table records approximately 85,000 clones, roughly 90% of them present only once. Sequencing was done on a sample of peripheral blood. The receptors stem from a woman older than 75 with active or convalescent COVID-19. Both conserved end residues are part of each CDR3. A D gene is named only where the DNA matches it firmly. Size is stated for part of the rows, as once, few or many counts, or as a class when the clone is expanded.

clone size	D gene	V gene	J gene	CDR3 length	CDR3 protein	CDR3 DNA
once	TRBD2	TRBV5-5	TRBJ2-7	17	CASSTGTSGYGIYEQYF	TGTGCCAGCAGCACCGGGACTAGCGGATATGGGATTTACGAGCAGTACTTC
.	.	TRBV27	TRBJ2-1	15	CASSHTSVYFDEQFF	TGTGCCAGCAGTCATACTAGTGTATACTTCGATGAGCAGTTCTTC
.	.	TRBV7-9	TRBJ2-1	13	CASSLSSYNEQFF	TGTGCCAGCAGCCTAAGCTCCTACAATGAGCAGTTCTTC
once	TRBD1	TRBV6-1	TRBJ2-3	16	CASSEVPGQNTDTQYF	TGTGCCAGCAGTGAAGTACCGGGACAGAACACAGATACGCAGTATTTT
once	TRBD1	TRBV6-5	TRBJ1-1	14	CASRGRQGGTEAFF	TGTGCCAGCAGGGGGAGACAGGGAGGCACTGAAGCTTTCTTT
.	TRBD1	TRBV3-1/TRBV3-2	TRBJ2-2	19	CASSQVPPDRGLTPGELFF	TGTGCCAGCAGCCAAGTTCCACCGGACAGGGGGCTAACTCCCGGGGAGCTGTTTTTT
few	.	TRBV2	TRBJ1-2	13	CASSGRGPYGYTF	TGTGCCAGCAGTGGTCGCGGCCCCTATGGCTACACCTTC
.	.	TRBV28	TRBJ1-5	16	CASTLGAGRVNQPQHF	TGTGCCAGCACCTTGGGGGCAGGGCGGGTCAATCAGCCCCAGCATTTT
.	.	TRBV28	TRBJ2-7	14	CASSLWGREGEQYF	TGTGCCAGCAGTTTATGGGGCCGGGAAGGGGAGCAGTACTTC
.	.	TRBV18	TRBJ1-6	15	CASSPLADHNSPLHF	TGTGCCAGCTCACCTCTTGCGGATCACAATTCACCCCTCCACTTT
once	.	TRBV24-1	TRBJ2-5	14	CATSGPLAPETQYF	TGTGCCACCAGTGGACCACTAGCTCCCGAGACCCAGTACTTC
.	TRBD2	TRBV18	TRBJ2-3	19	CASSPPLAGVSSSTDTQYF	TGTGCCAGCTCACCACCTCTAGCGGGAGTGTCTTCTAGCACAGATACGCAGTATTTT
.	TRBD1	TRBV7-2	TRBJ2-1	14	CASSLLGQGYEQFF	TGTGCCAGCAGCTTATTGGGACAGGGATATGAGCAGTTCTTC
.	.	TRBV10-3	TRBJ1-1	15	CAISETVLMNTEAFF	TGTGCCATCAGTGAGACAGTCCTGATGAACACTGAAGCTTTCTTT
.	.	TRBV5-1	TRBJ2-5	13	CASSLGQQETQYF	TGCGCCAGCAGCTTGGGACAGCAAGAGACCCAGTACTTC
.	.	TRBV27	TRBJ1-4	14	CASSPLGLNEKLFF	TGTGCCAGCAGTCCCCTCGGTTTGAATGAAAAACTGTTTTTT
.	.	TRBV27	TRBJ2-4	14	CASSPQHTKNIQYF	TGTGCCAGCAGTCCACAGCATACCAAAAACATTCAGTACTTC
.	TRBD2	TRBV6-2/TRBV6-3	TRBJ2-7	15	CASSPTSGRPYEQYF	TGTGCCAGCAGTCCGACTAGCGGGAGACCCTACGAGCAGTACTTC
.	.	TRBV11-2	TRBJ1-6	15	CASRQAGFYISPLHF	TGTGCCAGCAGACAGGCAGGGTTTTATATATCACCCCTCCACTTT
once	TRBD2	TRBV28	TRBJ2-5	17	CASGGGGTSGDQETQYF	TGTGCCAGCGGGGGGGGTGGCACTAGCGGGGATCAAGAGACCCAGTACTTC
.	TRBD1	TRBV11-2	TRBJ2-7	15	CASSPQGVSSYEQYF	TGTGCCAGCAGCCCACAGGGGGTTAGCTCCTACGAGCAGTACTTC
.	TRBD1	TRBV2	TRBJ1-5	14	CASSEGQGEQPQHF	TGTGCCAGCAGTGAAGGACAGGGGGAACAGCCCCAGCATTTT
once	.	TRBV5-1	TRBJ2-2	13	CASSLGGSGELFF	TGCGCCAGCAGCTTAGGGGGAAGCGGGGAGCTGTTTTTT
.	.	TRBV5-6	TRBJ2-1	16	CASSYRVPPLYNEQFF	TGTGCCAGCAGCTACCGGGTCCCCCCTTTATACAATGAGCAGTTCTTC
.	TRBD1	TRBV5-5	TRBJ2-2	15	CASSDRGEATGELFF	TGTGCCAGCAGCGACAGGGGGGAGGCCACCGGGGAGCTGTTTTTT
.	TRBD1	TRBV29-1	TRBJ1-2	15	CSVDPGQGRGHGYTF	TGCAGCGTCGACCCGGGACAGGGTAGGGGGCATGGCTACACCTTC
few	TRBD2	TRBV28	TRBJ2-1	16	CASMRFIAGGPYEQFF	TGTGCCAGCATGAGATTTATAGCGGGAGGGCCATATGAGCAGTTCTTC
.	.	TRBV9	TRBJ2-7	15	CASSVAGVDSYEQYF	TGTGCCAGCAGCGTAGCAGGGGTAGACTCCTACGAGCAGTACTTC
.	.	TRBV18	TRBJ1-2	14	CASSPTAGAEIYTF	TGTGCCAGCTCACCAACCGCAGGGGCAGAGATCTACACCTTC
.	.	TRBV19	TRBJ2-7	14	CASSIGGGTYEQYF	TGTGCCAGTAGTATAGGAGGGGGAACATACGAGCAGTACTTC
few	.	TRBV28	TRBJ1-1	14	CASSLVQENTEAFF	TGTGCCAGCAGTTTGGTGCAGGAGAACACTGAAGCTTTCTTT
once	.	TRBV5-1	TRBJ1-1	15	CASSLPGNRYTEAFF	TGCGCCAGCAGCTTGCCCGGGAATCGGTACACTGAAGCTTTCTTT
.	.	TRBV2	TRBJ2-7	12	CASSGDIYEQYF	TGTGCCAGCAGTGGGGACATCTACGAGCAGTACTTC
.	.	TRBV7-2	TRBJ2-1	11	CASSSPGEQFF	TGTGCCAGCAGCTCCCCGGGGGAGCAGTTCTTC